This passage covers 20 T cell receptor beta chains from one sample sequenced in a study of T-cell reconstitution after alpha-beta-depleted transplantation in children. During its preparation, the TCRbeta library received unique molecular identifiers. Via MiXCR, TCRdb re-called the PCR reads, giving one row per CDR3 protein. The sample consists of approximately 1,000,000 distinct CDR3 sequences, about 29% of them appearing once. The sample was PBMCs, mostly from graft donor cells, taken 360 days after TCRalphabeta/CD19-depleted stem cell transplant. The origin of the receptors is a boy under three years old who had a stem cell transplant for SCID, so the T cells may come from the graft donor.

The chain recombines TRBV4-3 with TRBJ1-6; D unresolved. The V gene's germline CDR1 is LGHNA and CDR2 YSLEER. The ends were cut back, 4 bases at V and 3 bases at J, with 19 bases in the middle. This CDR3 contains 18 residues. The CDR3 nucleotides are TGCGCCAGCAGCCCGATGTTTTTAGACGGAGACTATAATTCACCCCTCCACTTT. It codes for CASSPMFLDGDYNSPLHF.

The chain carries TRBV5-1 and TRBJ2-3; 8 bases line up with TRBD2. There are 14 residues in the CDR3. Germline CDR1 SGHRS, CDR2 YFSETQ. J gave up 7 bases and V 4 bases, and 8 bases lay outside the gene matches. CDR3 coding DNA: TGCGCCAGCAGCGACGGACTAGCCTGGAATACGCAGTATTTT. Amino acids: CASSDGLAWNTQYF.

This clonotype was counted a single time. The rearrangement joins TRBV29-1 to TRBJ1-1; tentatively, D is TRBD1 (6 bases). Germline V gene data show CDR1 as SQVTM and CDR2 as ANQGSEA. The V gene lost 5 bases and the J gene lost 0 bases, with 13 bases spanning the gap. The CDR3 sequence is 14 residues long. This CDR3 reads CSVSGRTVNTEAFF. The CDR3 nucleotides are TGCAGCGTTTCCGGGAGGACAGTGAACACTGAAGCTTTCTTT. The entire variable domain, with the rest obtained from reference TRBV29-1 and TRBJ1-1, is as follows: SAVISQKPSRDICQRGTSLTIQCQVDSQVTMMFWYRQQPGQSLTLIATANQGSEATYESGFVIDKFPISRPNLTFSTLTVSNMSPEDSSIYLCSVSGRTVNTEAFFGQGTRLTVV.

This clonotype has more than one count but fewer than ten. This sequence joins TRBV29-1 and TRBJ2-5, with 9 nucleotides matching TRBD2. The CDR3 contains 15 residues. Trimming cost V 4 bases and J 1 base; bases outside gene matches: 7. Germline CDR1 and CDR2: SQVTM and ANQGSEA. The CDR3 sequence is CSVGRLAVSQETQYF. The DNA of the CDR3 is TGCAGCGTTGGAAGACTAGCGGTGTCCCAAGAGACCCAGTACTTC.

The chain combines TRBV27 with TRBJ2-1; 10 nucleotides match TRBD1. The germline gives CDR1 MNHEY, CDR2 SMNVEV (reference sequence). Losses at the gene ends were 7 bases for V and 6 bases for J; bases not matched to a gene: 3. The CDR3 is 13 residues long. The CDR3 DNA is TGTGCCAGCAAGGGGACAGGGGTCAATGAGCAGTTCTTC. Amino acid sequence: CASKGTGVNEQFF.

The V and J genes are TRBV5-1 and TRBJ2-5; 9 bases are a match to TRBD1. J gave up 1 base and V 3 bases, and 13 bases lay outside the gene matches. The CDR3 contains 18 residues. Germline V lookup: CDR1 SGHRS, CDR2 YFSETQ. CDR3 in DNA: TGCGCCAGCAGCTCGGGTTTCATCGCGACAGGGGGCCAAGAGACCCAGTACTTC. Translated, it gives CASSSGFIATGGQETQYF.

This clonotype was seen many times. The chain joins TRBV6-1 to TRBJ2-7; D perhaps matches TRBD1 (6 bases). This CDR3 comprises 14 residues. Trimming shortened V by 6 bases and J by 2 bases, and 14 bases separated the two germline ends. Looked up from germline, CDR1 is MNHNS and CDR2 is SASEGT. CDR3 DNA sequence: TGTGCCAGCAGCGGCCGGGACACTACCTACGAGCAGTACTTC. Its protein product is CASSGRDTTYEQYF.

The chain joins TRBV4-2 to TRBJ1-2, with D perhaps TRBD1 (6 bases). The germline CDR1 and CDR2 sequences are LGHNA and YNFKEQ. Trimming cost V 2 bases and J 7 bases, with 23 bases left between them. The CDR3 loop spans 17 amino acids. CDR3 coding DNA: TGTGCCAGCAGCCAAACGCCGGCCACGTCGGGGGCGGGTGGCTACACCTTC. The encoded protein is CASSQTPATSGAGGYTF.

This clonotype was counted ten times or more. The rearrangement joins TRBV28 to TRBJ2-7; D gene unclear. The CDR3 has 11 amino acids. Trimming removed 5 bases at V and 6 bases at J, with 8 bases between. Germline assignment: CDR1 MDHEN and CDR2 SYDVKM. As DNA, the CDR3 is TGTGCCAGCAGTGGAGTATCCGAGCAGTACTTC. Translating gives CASSGVSEQYF. The full variable domain, its missing parts supplied by reference TRBV28 and TRBJ2-7, is DVKVTQSSRYLVKRTGEKVFLECVQDMDHENMFWYRQDPGLGLRLIYFSYDVKMKEKGDIPEGYSVSREKKERFSLILESASTNQTSMYLCASSGVSEQYFGPGTRLTVT.

The V call is TRBV4-1, the J call TRBJ2-1; 10 bases are shared with TRBD2. Germline V gives CDR1 MGHRA, CDR2 YSYEKL. This CDR3 is built from 17 residues. With V trimmed by 1 base and J by 2 bases, 5 bases remained unmatched. CDR3: CASSQVGLAGAYNEQFF. The CDR3, as DNA: TGCGCCAGCAGCCAAGTGGGGCTAGCGGGGGCCTACAATGAGCAGTTCTTC.

V gene TRBV3-1 combines with J gene TRBJ2-1; 12 positions agree with TRBD2. With 4 bases clipped from V and 10 bases from J, the junction kept 11 bases outside the gene matches. The CDR3 length is 16 residues. Germline-derived CDR1 and CDR2 are LGHDT and YNNKEL (reference sequence). The CDR3 protein is CASSPMPSGGAWEQFF. As DNA, the CDR3 is TGTGCCAGCAGCCCGATGCCTAGCGGGGGGGCCTGGGAGCAGTTCTTC.

The genes are TRBV9 and TRBJ1-6; the match to TRBD1 covers 7 bases. The CDR3 contains 14 residues. The germline CDR1 and CDR2 sequences are SGDLS and YYNGEE. J was trimmed by 8 bases and V by 4 bases; bases with no gene match: 6. The CDR3 region has the DNA TGTGCCAGCAGCCAGAGGACAGGTGATTCACCCCTCCACTTT. The encoded protein is CASSQRTGDSPLHF.

This rearrangement joins TRBV4-1 to TRBJ2-5, with 7 bases matching TRBD1. Germline V gene sequence: CDR1 MGHRA, CDR2 YSYEKL. The CDR3 is 14 amino acids. V lost 4 bases, J lost 9 bases, and 11 bases stayed unmatched. CDR3 DNA sequence: TGCGCCAGCAGCCCCGGGACAGCACGGGATGCCCAGTACTTC. Protein sequence: CASSPGTARDAQYF.

This clonotype has ten or more counts. The genes are TRBV10-3 and TRBJ2-3; 11 bases line up with TRBD2. Germline-derived CDR1 and CDR2 are ENHRY and SYGVKD. The CDR3 consists of 16 residues. Trimming removed 5 bases from V and 2 bases from J; junction bases left unmatched: 6. CDR3 residues: CAISPGLAVLTDTQYF. CDR3 DNA sequence: TGTGCCATCAGTCCGGGACTAGCGGTTCTCACAGATACGCAGTATTTT.

This sequence joins TRBV18 and TRBJ2-7; maybe TRBD1 (5 bases). This CDR3 has 15 amino acids. Germline CDR1 reads KGHSH; CDR2 reads LQKENI. With 2 bases removed from V and 2 bases from J, the gap between germline ends came to 13 bases. CDR3 loop: CASSPGQGRTYEQYF. CDR3 sequence (DNA): TGTGCCAGCTCACCAGGCCAGGGCCGTACCTACGAGCAGTACTTC. Looking up the rest from reference TRBV18 and TRBJ2-7 gives the full variable domain: NAGVMQNPRHLVRRRGQEARLRCSPMKGHSHVYWYRQLPEEGLKFMVYLQKENIIDESGMPKERFSAEFPKEGPSILRIQQVVRGDSAAYFCASSPGQGRTYEQYFGPGTRLTVT.

This clonotype came up a few times. The chain joins TRBV5-1 to TRBJ1-5; no clear D. The CDR3 length is 15 residues. Trimming shortened V by 0 bases and J by 3 bases, and 10 bases separated the two germline ends. The germline gives CDR1 SGHRS, CDR2 YFSETQ. The CDR3 coding sequence is TGCGCCAGCAGCTTGGACGGCGGATACAATCAGCCCCAGCATTTT. Amino acids: CASSLDGGYNQPQHF. The whole variable domain, filled in from reference TRBV5-1 and TRBJ1-5, reads KAGVTQTPRYLIKTRGQQVTLSCSPISGHRSVSWYQQTPGQGLQFLFEYFSETQRNKGNFPGRFSGRQFSNSRSEMNVSTLELGDSALYLCASSLDGGYNQPQHFGDGTRLSIL.

This chain uses TRBV6-2 or TRBV6-3 with TRBJ2-4, with 11 bases that match TRBD2. After removal of 4 bases from V and 6 bases from J, the junction contained 8 bases not matched to a gene. Germline V gene sequence: CDR1 MNHEY, CDR2 SVGEGT. This CDR3 has 16 amino acids. CDR3 loop: CASSSPIAGGGNIQYF. The DNA of the CDR3 is TGTGCCAGCAGTTCCCCAATAGCGGGGGGGGGAAACATTCAGTACTTC.

The CDR3 reads CASSLRQDPNQPQHF. The DNA of the CDR3 is TGCGCCAGCAGCCTAAGACAGGACCCCAATCAGCCCCAGCATTTT. V and J are TRBV4-1 and TRBJ1-5, with D possibly matching TRBD1 (6 bases). Deletions cut 4 bases from V and 3 bases from J, with 13 bases between. This CDR3 is built from 15 residues. In germline, CDR1 is MGHRA, CDR2 YSYEKL.

The rearrangement joins TRBV9 to TRBJ2-2; D unclear. V gave up 1 base and J gave up 2 bases, with 3 bases separating them. The CDR3 has 13 residues. CDR1 is SGDLS and CDR2 is YYNGEE in the germline V gene. CDR3: CASSVYNTGELFF. CDR3 sequence (DNA): TGTGCCAGCAGCGTATACAACACCGGGGAGCTGTTTTTT.

This clonotype was seen only a few times. The chain has TRBV14 and TRBJ2-1; the match to TRBD1 covers 11 bases. Germline V gene data show CDR1 as SGHDN and CDR2 as FVKESK. CDR3 length equals 17 residues. V dropped 0 bases and J dropped 8; count of bases not matched to a gene: 9. The CDR3 loop is CASSQDPRTGGRHEQFF. In nucleotides, the CDR3 is TGTGCCAGCAGCCAAGATCCTCGGACAGGGGGCAGGCATGAGCAGTTCTTC.